This TCR beta chain was recorded in a study of blood T cell repertoires in COVID-19. On the study more broadly: COVID-19 samples, acute and convalescent, were from the United States, Italy and Spain.

V gave up 6 bases and J gave up 8 bases, with 16 bases separating them. This CDR3 contains 14 residues. Looked up from germline, CDR1 is LNHDA and CDR2 is SQIVND (reference sequence). Study processing details: Reference gene primers were amplified, and this amplification served to estimate nucleated cell counts. TCRdb's copy holds only in-frame clones and misses some; the assay was immunoSEQ multiplex PCR. That table supplies the V and J calls and clone size; D and trimming were determined from the DNA. The sample yields 250,000 to 300,000 clones, approximately 88% seen once. Enrollment of patients from Seattle took place during active infection, with longitudinal follow-up.

The clonotype originates from a woman aged 65 to 85 with COVID-19, enrolled during active disease. The chain joins TRBV19 to TRBJ1-4; possibly TRBD1 for D (6 bases). The specimen was peripheral blood. The DNA of the CDR3 is TGTGCCAGTAGGCGGGGGCTTGAAAGAGAAAAACTGTTTTTT. Translation: CASRRGLEREKLFF.